This record looks at one T cell receptor (beta chain) sequence and its context. Profiled with immunoSEQ multiplex PCR; TCRdb holds only in-frame clones, not every one. The sample lists about 2 million clones, 95% seen once, with 0.1% to 0.15% in the top ten. CDR3 length equals 14 residues. V dropped 5 bases and J dropped 4; count of bases not matched to a gene: 3. Germline V lookup: CDR1 MNHEY, CDR2 SVGAGI. This record belongs to a study of shared clonotypes between healthy human individuals. V is TRBV6-5 and J is TRBJ2-2; the match to TRBD1 covers 8 bases. The receptor was derived from a man younger than 30 in good health. The sequenced sample consisted of naive CD4+ T cells sorted from blood. Described subset: CD45RA+ positively selected. Here the CDR3 DNA reads TGTGCCAGCAGTCAGGGGGCGCGCACCGGGGAGCTGTTTTTT. Amino acid sequence: CASSQGARTGELFF.